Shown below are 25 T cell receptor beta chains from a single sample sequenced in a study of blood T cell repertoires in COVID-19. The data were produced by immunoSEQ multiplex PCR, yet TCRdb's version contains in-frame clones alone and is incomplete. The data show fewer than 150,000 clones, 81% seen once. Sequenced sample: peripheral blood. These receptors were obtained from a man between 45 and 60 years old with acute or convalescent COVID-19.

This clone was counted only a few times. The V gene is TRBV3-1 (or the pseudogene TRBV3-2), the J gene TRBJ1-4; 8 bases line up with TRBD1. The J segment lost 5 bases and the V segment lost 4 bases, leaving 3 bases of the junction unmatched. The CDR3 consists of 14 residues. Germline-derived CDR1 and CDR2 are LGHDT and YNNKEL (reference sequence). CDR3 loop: CASSPGQGNEKLFF. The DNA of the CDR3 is TGTGCCAGCAGCCCCGGACAGGGAAATGAAAAACTGTTTTTT.

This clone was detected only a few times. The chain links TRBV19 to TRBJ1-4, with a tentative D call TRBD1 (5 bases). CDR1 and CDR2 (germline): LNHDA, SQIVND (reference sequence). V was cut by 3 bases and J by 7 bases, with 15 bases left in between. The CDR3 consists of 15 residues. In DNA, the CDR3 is TGTGCCAGTAGTATGTTGCGACAGATCCCTGAAAAACTGTTTTTT. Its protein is CASSMLRQIPEKLFF.

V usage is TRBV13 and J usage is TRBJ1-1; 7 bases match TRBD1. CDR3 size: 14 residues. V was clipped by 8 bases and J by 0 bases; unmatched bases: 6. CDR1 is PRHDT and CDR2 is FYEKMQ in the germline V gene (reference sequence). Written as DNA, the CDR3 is TGTGCCAGCCTACCGGGACAGCTGAACACTGAAGCTTTCTTT. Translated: CASLPGQLNTEAFF.

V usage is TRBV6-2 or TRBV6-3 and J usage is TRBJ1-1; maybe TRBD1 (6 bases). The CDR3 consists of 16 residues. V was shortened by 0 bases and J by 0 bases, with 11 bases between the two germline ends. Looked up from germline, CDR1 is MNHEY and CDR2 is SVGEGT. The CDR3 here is CASSYSLGQLNTEAFF. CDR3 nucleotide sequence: TGTGCCAGCAGTTACTCTTTAGGACAGTTGAACACTGAAGCTTTCTTT.

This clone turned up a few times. DNA for the CDR3: TGTGCCAGCAGGTACCAGTATAATTCACCCCTCCACTTT. It encodes CASRYQYNSPLHF. The chain uses TRBV6-5 and TRBJ1-6; no definite D call. V lost 6 bases and J 4 bases, leaving 7 bases between the germline ends. This CDR3 has 13 amino acids. Germline V CDR1 and CDR2: MNHEY, SVGAGI.

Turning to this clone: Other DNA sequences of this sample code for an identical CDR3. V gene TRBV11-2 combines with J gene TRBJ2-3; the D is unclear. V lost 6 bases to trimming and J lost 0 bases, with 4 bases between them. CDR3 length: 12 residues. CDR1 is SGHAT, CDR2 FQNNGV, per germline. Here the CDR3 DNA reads TGTGCCAGCAGTTCGAGCACAGATACGCAGTATTTT. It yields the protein CASSSSTDTQYF.

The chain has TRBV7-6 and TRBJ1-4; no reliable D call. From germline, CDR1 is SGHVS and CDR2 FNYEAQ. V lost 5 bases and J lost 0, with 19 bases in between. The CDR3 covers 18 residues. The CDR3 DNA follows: TGTGCCAGCAGCCTCTGGCGGCAGCCAACATCAACTAATGAAAAACTGTTTTTT. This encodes CASSLWRQPTSTNEKLFF. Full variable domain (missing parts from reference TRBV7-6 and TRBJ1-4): GAGVSQSPRYKVTKRGQDVALRCDPISGHVSLYWYRQALGQGPEFLTYFNYEAQQDKSGLPNDRFSAERPEGSISTLTIQRTEQRDSAMYRCASSLWRQPTSTNEKLFFGSGTQLSVL.

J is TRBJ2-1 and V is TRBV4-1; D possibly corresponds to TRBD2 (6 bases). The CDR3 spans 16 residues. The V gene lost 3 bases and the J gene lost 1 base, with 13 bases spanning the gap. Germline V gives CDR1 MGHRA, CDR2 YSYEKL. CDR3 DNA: TGCGCCAGCAGCCAGGATAGCGGCCAATCCTACAATGAGCAGTTCTTC. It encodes CASSQDSGQSYNEQFF.

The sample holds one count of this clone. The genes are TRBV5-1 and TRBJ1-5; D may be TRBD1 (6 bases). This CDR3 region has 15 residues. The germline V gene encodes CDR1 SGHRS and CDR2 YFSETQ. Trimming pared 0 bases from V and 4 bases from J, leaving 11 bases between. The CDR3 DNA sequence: TGCGCCAGCAGCTTGGAGGGACAACGAAATCAGCCCCAGCATTTT. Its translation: CASSLEGQRNQPQHF.

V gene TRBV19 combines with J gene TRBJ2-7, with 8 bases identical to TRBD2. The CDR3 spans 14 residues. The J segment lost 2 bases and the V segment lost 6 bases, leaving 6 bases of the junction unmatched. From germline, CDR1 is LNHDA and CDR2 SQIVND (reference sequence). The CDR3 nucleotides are TGTGCCAGTAGGGGCGATAGCGGGGCCTACGAGCAGTACTTC. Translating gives CASRGDSGAYEQYF.

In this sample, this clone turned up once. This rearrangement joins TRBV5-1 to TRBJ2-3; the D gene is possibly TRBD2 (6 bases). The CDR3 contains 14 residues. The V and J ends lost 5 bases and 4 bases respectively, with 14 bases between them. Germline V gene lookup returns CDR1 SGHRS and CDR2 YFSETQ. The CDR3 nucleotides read TGCGCCAGCAGACCCGGACTACTCGCAGATACGCAGTATTTT. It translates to CASRPGLLADTQYF.

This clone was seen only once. The CDR3 DNA sequence: TGTGCCAGTAGCTCGACAGGGTATAGCAATCAGCCCCAGCATTTT. Residues: CASSSTGYSNQPQHF. This chain joins TRBV19 and TRBJ1-5, with 7 bases that match TRBD1. This CDR3 comprises 15 residues. Germline loops: CDR1 LNHDA, CDR2 SQIVND (reference sequence). V shed 6 bases and J 0 bases; nucleotides not matched to a gene: 5.

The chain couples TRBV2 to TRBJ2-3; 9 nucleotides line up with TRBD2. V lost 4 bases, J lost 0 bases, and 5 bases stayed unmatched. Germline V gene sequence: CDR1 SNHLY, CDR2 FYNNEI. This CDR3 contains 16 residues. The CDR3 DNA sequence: TGTGCCAGCAGTGTGGGAGCGGGGGGAAGCACAGATACGCAGTATTTT. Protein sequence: CASSVGAGGSTDTQYF.

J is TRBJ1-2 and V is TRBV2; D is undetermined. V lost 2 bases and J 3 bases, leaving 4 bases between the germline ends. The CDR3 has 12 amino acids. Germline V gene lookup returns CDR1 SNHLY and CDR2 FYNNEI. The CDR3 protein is CASSESDYGYTF. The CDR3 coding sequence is TGTGCCAGCAGTGAATCTGACTATGGCTACACCTTC.

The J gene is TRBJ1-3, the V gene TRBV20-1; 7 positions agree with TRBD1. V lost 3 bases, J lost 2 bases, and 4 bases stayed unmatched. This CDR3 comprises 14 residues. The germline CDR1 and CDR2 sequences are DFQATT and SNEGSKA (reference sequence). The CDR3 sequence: CSASRQGAGNTIYF. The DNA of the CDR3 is TGCAGTGCTAGTCGTCAGGGGGCTGGAAACACCATATATTTT.

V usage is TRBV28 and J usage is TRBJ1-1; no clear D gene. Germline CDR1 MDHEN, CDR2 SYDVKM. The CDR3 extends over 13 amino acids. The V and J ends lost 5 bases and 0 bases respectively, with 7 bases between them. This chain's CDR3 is CASSPSMNTEAFF. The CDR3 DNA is TGTGCCAGCAGTCCGAGTATGAACACTGAAGCTTTCTTT.

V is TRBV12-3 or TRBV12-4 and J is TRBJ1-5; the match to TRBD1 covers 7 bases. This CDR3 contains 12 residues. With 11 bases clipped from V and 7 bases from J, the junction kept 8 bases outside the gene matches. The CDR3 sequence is CASLGGSQPQHF. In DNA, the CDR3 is TGTGCCTCCCTAGGGGGCTCGCAGCCCCAGCATTTT.

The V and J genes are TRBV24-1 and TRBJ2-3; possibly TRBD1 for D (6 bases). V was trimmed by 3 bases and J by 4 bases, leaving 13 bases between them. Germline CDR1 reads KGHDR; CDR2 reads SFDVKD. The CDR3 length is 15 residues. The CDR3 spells CATSDGTRIPDTQYF. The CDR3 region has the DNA TGTGCCACCAGTGATGGGACACGGATCCCAGATACGCAGTATTTT.

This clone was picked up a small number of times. The CDR3 sequence is CASSESSSGNTIYF. For the CDR3, the DNA is TGCGCCAGCAGCGAGAGTTCCTCTGGAAACACCATATATTTT. The chain has TRBV5-1 and TRBJ1-3, with D hard to call. The CDR3 extends over 14 amino acids. CDR1 is SGHRS and CDR2 is YFSETQ in the germline V gene. Trimming removed 4 bases at V and 0 bases at J, with 8 bases between.

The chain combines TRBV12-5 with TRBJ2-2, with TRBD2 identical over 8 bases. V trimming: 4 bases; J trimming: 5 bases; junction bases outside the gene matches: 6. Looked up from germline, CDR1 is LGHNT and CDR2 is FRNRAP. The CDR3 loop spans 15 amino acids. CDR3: CASGSWRGVTGELFF. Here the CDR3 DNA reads TGTGCTAGTGGTTCCTGGCGGGGGGTGACCGGGGAGCTGTTTTTT.

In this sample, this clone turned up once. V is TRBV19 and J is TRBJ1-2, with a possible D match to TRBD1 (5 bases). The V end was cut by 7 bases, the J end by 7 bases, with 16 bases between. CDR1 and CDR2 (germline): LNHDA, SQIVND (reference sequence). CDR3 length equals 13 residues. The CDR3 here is CASTKGGAAGYTF. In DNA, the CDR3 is TGTGCCAGTACCAAAGGTGGGGCAGCTGGCTACACCTTC.

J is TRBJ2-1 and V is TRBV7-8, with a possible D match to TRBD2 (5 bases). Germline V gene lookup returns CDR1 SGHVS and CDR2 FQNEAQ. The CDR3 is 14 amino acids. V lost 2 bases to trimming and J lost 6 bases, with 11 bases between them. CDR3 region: CASSLTDYLNEQFF. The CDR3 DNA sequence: TGTGCCAGCAGCTTAACTGACTACCTCAATGAGCAGTTCTTC.

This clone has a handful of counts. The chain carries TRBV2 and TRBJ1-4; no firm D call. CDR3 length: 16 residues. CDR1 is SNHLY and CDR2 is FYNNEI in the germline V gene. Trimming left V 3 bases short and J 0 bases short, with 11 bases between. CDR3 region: CASSDSHSPTNEKLFF. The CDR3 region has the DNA TGTGCCAGCAGTGACTCGCACAGCCCAACTAATGAAAAACTGTTTTTT.

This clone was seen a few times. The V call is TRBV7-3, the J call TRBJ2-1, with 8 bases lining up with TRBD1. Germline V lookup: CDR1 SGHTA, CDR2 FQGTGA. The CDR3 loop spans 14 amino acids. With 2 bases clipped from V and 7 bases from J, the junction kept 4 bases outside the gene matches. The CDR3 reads CASSLQGAVNEQFF. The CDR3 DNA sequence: TGTGCCAGCAGCTTACAGGGGGCGGTGAATGAGCAGTTCTTC.

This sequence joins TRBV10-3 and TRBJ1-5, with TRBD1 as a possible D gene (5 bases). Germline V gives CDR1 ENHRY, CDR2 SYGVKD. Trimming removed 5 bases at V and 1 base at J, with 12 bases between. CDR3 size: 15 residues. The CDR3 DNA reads TGTGCCATCAGTCTTGGGGGGGACAGCAATCAGCCCCAGCATTTT. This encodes CAISLGGDSNQPQHF.